This passage covers 23 T cell receptor beta chains from one sample sequenced in a study of blood T cell repertoires in COVID-19. The method was immunoSEQ multiplex PCR; TCRdb's version includes in-frame clones alone and lacks a portion of them. The top ten clones hold roughly 4.5% of a sample with under 350,000 clones, approximately 87% of them seen once. The specimen sequenced was peripheral blood. The receptors shown here come from a man in his 60s who had recovered from COVID-19.

This clone was observed once. The V and J genes are TRBV5-1 and TRBJ2-5; 7 bases line up with TRBD2. J lost 5 bases, V lost 1 base, and 8 bases had no gene match. The CDR3 totals 15 residues. The germline V gene has CDR1 SGHRS and CDR2 YFSETQ. The CDR3 protein is CASSLSGGGRETQYF. In nucleotides, the CDR3 is TGCGCCAGCAGCTTGAGTGGCGGGGGTCGGGAGACCCAGTACTTC.

The chain carries TRBV6-5 and TRBJ2-1; 8 bases map to TRBD2. CDR3 length: 15 amino acids. V trimming: 5 bases; J trimming: 0 bases; junction bases outside the gene matches: 3. The germline gives CDR1 MNHEY, CDR2 SVGAGI. CDR3: CASSKLADSYNEQFF. The CDR3 DNA reads TGTGCCAGCAGTAAACTAGCGGACTCCTACAATGAGCAGTTCTTC.

This chain links TRBV24-1 with TRBJ2-7; a weak D match, TRBD2 (6 bases). This CDR3 spans 12 amino acids. CDR1 and CDR2 (germline): KGHDR, SFDVKD. Trimming took off 1 base at V and 9 bases at J, with 9 bases between the two ends. The CDR3 here is CATSDFGTGQYF. CDR3 nucleotide sequence: TGTGCCACCAGTGATTTCGGGACTGGGCAGTACTTC.

The genes are TRBV18 and TRBJ2-3, with D perhaps TRBD1 (6 bases). CDR1 and CDR2 (germline): KGHSH, LQKENI. The CDR3 runs to 16 residues. V lost 4 bases, J lost 5 bases, and 19 bases lay in between. CDR3 bases: TGTGCCAGCTCACACACCAGGGGCTCCTTGGGAGATACGCAGTATTTT. Its translation: CASSHTRGSLGDTQYF.

The V call is TRBV29-1, the J call TRBJ2-1, with 10 bases that match TRBD2. From germline, CDR1 is SQVTM and CDR2 ANQGSEA. The CDR3 sequence is 14 residues long. Trimming took 6 bases from V and 3 from J; bases not matched to a gene: 5. CDR3 DNA: TGCAGCGTACAGAGGACTAGCGGCTACAATGAGCAGTTCTTC. Protein: CSVQRTSGYNEQFF.

The chain joins TRBV5-1 to TRBJ2-1, with D possibly matching TRBD2 (6 bases). The CDR3 length is 17 residues. Trimming pared 5 bases from V and 1 base from J, leaving 19 bases between. CDR1 is SGHRS and CDR2 is YFSETQ in the germline V gene. The CDR3 loop reads CASRFEIGGGSYNEQFF. DNA of the CDR3: TGCGCCAGCAGGTTCGAGATCGGGGGTGGGTCCTACAATGAGCAGTTCTTC.

DNA for the CDR3: TGTGCCAGCAGACTTAGCGGGAGGGCCGGGTATGAGCAGTTCTTC. Encoded protein: CASRLSGRAGYEQFF. The chain links TRBV11-2 to TRBJ2-1; 11 bases fit TRBD2. Germline V gene data show CDR1 as SGHAT and CDR2 as FQNNGV. V lost 6 bases and J lost 8; bases outside the gene matches: 9. CDR3 length: 15 residues.

This chain connects TRBV6-5 to TRBJ2-7, with a tentative D call TRBD2 (6 bases). Germline assignment: CDR1 MNHEY and CDR2 SVGAGI. The ends were cut back, 8 bases at V and 2 bases at J, with 13 bases in the middle. The CDR3 has 13 residues. The CDR3 reads CASSEGSPYEQYF. CDR3 nucleotide sequence: TGTGCCAGCTCGGAGGGGTCCCCCTACGAGCAGTACTTC.

This clone was observed a single time. The chain recombines TRBV7-2 with TRBJ2-7; 9 bases agree with TRBD2. Germline CDR1 SGHTA, CDR2 FQGNSA. The CDR3 has 16 amino acids. The V segment lost 6 bases and the J segment 3 bases; nucleotides outside the gene matches: 12. In nucleotides, the CDR3 is TGTGCCAGCAGAACAGGGGTTAGCGGGAGTATCTACGAGCAGTACTTC. It yields the protein CASRTGVSGSIYEQYF. The entire variable domain, with the rest obtained from reference TRBV7-2 and TRBJ2-7, is as follows: GAGVSQSPSNKVTEKGKDVELRCDPISGHTALYWYRQSLGQGLEFLIYFQGNSAPDKSGLPSDRFSAERTGGSVSTLTIQRTQQEDSAVYLCASRTGVSGSIYEQYFGPGTRLTVT.

The chain has TRBV5-1 and TRBJ2-5; D gene ambiguous. Germline CDR1 reads SGHRS; CDR2 reads YFSETQ. The ends were cut back, 2 bases at V and 1 base at J, with 3 bases in the middle. The CDR3 loop spans 12 amino acids. DNA of the CDR3: TGCGCCAGCAGCTTCCTCCAAGAGACCCAGTACTTC. Protein product: CASSFLQETQYF. The full variable domain, its missing parts supplied by reference TRBV5-1 and TRBJ2-5, is KAGVTQTPRYLIKTRGQQVTLSCSPISGHRSVSWYQQTPGQGLQFLFEYFSETQRNKGNFPGRFSGRQFSNSRSEMNVSTLELGDSALYLCASSFLQETQYFGPGTRLLVL.

The J gene is TRBJ2-1, the V gene TRBV9; D gene uncertain. Per the germline V gene, CDR1 is SGDLS and CDR2 is YYNGEE. CDR3 length: 14 residues. V shed 0 bases and J shed 3 bases, with 7 bases lying between them. The CDR3 bases are TGTGCCAGCAGCGTAGTTGAACTCTACAATGAGCAGTTCTTC. As protein: CASSVVELYNEQFF.

This chain joins TRBV19 and TRBJ2-3; the match to TRBD2 covers 11 bases. J lost 4 bases, V lost 7 bases, and 7 bases had no gene match. Germline assignment: CDR1 LNHDA and CDR2 SQIVND (reference sequence). There are 15 residues in the CDR3. CDR3 sequence (DNA): TGTGCCAGTACCTTAGCGGGAGGGCCTTCAGATACGCAGTATTTT. It translates to CASTLAGGPSDTQYF.

The chain is built from TRBV5-1 and TRBJ2-5, with 7 positions matching TRBD2. The CDR3 is made up of 14 amino acids. Germline V gene lookup returns CDR1 SGHRS and CDR2 YFSETQ. Trimming at V came to 0 bases and at J to 4 bases, leaving 3 bases not matched to a gene. The CDR3, as DNA: TGCGCCAGCAGCTTGGGCGGGAGTCGAGAGACCCAGTACTTC. Translated, it gives CASSLGGSRETQYF. The full variable domain, with the rest looked up from reference TRBV5-1 and TRBJ2-5, is KAGVTQTPRYLIKTRGQQVTLSCSPISGHRSVSWYQQTPGQGLQFLFEYFSETQRNKGNFPGRFSGRQFSNSRSEMNVSTLELGDSALYLCASSLGGSRETQYFGPGTRLLVL.

V is TRBV7-9 and J is TRBJ2-3; no definite D call. CDR3 size: 18 residues. Germline V gene lookup returns CDR1 SEHNR and CDR2 FQNEAQ (reference sequence). V lost 1 base and J 0 bases, leaving 17 bases between the germline ends. DNA for the CDR3: TGTGCCAGCAGCTTAGGAGGCGCCAGTCGCCAGAGCACAGATACGCAGTATTTT. Protein sequence: CASSLGGASRQSTDTQYF.

This clone was counted a single time. The CDR3 region is CASTEGLAELNEQFF. CDR3 nucleotide sequence: TGTGCCAGCACCGAGGGACTAGCGGAGCTGAATGAGCAGTTCTTC. The V gene is TRBV5-4, the J gene TRBJ2-1, with 11 bases lining up with TRBD2. This CDR3 comprises 15 residues. After removal of 6 bases from V and 7 bases from J, the junction contained 9 bases not matched to a gene. CDR1 and CDR2 (germline): SGHNT, YYREEE (reference sequence).

This rearrangement joins TRBV3-1 (or the pseudogene TRBV3-2) to TRBJ2-7; the D is unclear. The CDR3 is made up of 13 amino acids. The V gene lost 5 bases and the J gene lost 3 bases, with 11 bases spanning the gap. Germline V lookup: CDR1 LGHDT, CDR2 YNNKEL (reference sequence). CDR3 amino acids: CASSFSSGYEQYF. The CDR3 DNA sequence: TGTGCCAGCAGCTTTAGCTCGGGCTACGAGCAGTACTTC.

V gene TRBV28 combines with J gene TRBJ1-1, with 7 nucleotides matching TRBD1. Germline lookup yields CDR1 MDHEN and CDR2 SYDVKM. Germline trimming cut 5 bases from V and 5 bases from J; bases unmatched to any gene: 11. The CDR3 is 15 amino acids. CDR3 coding DNA: TGTGCCAGCAGTGCACCGACAGGGTTGGGTACTGAAGCTTTCTTT. Encoded protein: CASSAPTGLGTEAFF.

The chain recombines TRBV6-1 with TRBJ1-1; TRBD1 aligns across 7 bases. This CDR3 contains 15 residues. J was trimmed by 5 bases and V by 3 bases; bases with no gene match: 9. From germline, CDR1 is MNHNS and CDR2 SASEGT. This CDR3 is CASSDRSGGKTEAFF. CDR3 in DNA: TGTGCCAGCAGTGATCGGTCAGGGGGAAAGACTGAAGCTTTCTTT.

The chain carries TRBV4-1 and TRBJ2-1; 9 positions agree with TRBD2. The CDR3 consists of 16 residues. V lost 2 bases and J lost 4; bases outside the gene matches: 6. From germline, CDR1 is MGHRA and CDR2 YSYEKL. In DNA form, the CDR3 reads TGCGCCAGCAGCCAACCTGAGCGGGGGGTATACAATGAGCAGTTCTTC. Protein: CASSQPERGVYNEQFF.

This clone was recorded once. V usage is TRBV2 and J usage is TRBJ2-1; 9 bases are shared with TRBD1. The CDR3 consists of 15 residues. Trimming cost V 4 bases and J 6 bases; bases outside gene matches: 7. Germline assignment: CDR1 SNHLY and CDR2 FYNNEI. DNA of the CDR3: TGTGCCAGCAGTGTCGAACAGGGGGCAAGCAATGAGCAGTTCTTC. It is translated as CASSVEQGASNEQFF. The variable domain in full, completed from reference TRBV2 and TRBJ2-1, reads EPEVTQTPSHQVTQMGQEVILRCVPISNHLYFYWYRQILGQKVEFLVSFYNNEISEKSEIFDDQFSVERPDGSNFTLKIRSTKLEDSAMYFCASSVEQGASNEQFFGPGTRLTVL.

This clone occurred a few times. This sequence joins TRBV2 and TRBJ1-6; possibly TRBD1 for D (6 bases). The CDR3 has 14 amino acids. Trimming took off 6 bases at V and 11 bases at J, with 17 bases between the two ends. CDR1 is SNHLY and CDR2 is FYNNEI in the germline V gene. CDR3 protein: CASRGQLAGAPLHF. The CDR3 DNA follows: TGTGCCAGCAGAGGACAGTTGGCGGGCGCACCCCTCCACTTT. The whole variable domain, filled in from reference TRBV2 and TRBJ1-6, reads EPEVTQTPSHQVTQMGQEVILRCVPISNHLYFYWYRQILGQKVEFLVSFYNNEISEKSEIFDDQFSVERPDGSNFTLKIRSTKLEDSAMYFCASRGQLAGAPLHFGNGTRLTVT.

This chain links TRBV16 with TRBJ1-6; 7 positions match TRBD1. Trimming at V came to 3 bases and at J to 7 bases, leaving 3 bases not matched to a gene. CDR3 size: 14 residues. Germline V gene lookup returns CDR1 KGHSY and CDR2 FQNENV. In nucleotides, the CDR3 is TGTGCCAGCAGCCAGTTGGGACAGAATTCACCCCTCCACTTT. Translating gives CASSQLGQNSPLHF.

The CDR3 loop is CASSPQKTGGTEAFF. The CDR3 DNA reads as TGTGCCAGCAGTCCACAAAAGACAGGGGGCACTGAAGCTTTCTTT. This rearrangement joins TRBV6-5 to TRBJ1-1; TRBD1 matches 9 bases. With V trimmed by 5 bases and J by 4 bases, 8 bases remained unmatched. Looked up from germline, CDR1 is MNHEY and CDR2 is SVGAGI. This CDR3 contains 15 residues.